These T cell receptor beta chains were read from a single sample in a study of cytomegalovirus exposure and HLA in healthy donors. TCRdb's copy holds only in-frame clones and misses some; the assay was immunoSEQ multiplex PCR. The table has approximately 110,000 clones, over 75% seen once. Specimen: PBMCs. These receptors all stem from a human donor in good health. CDR3s leave out the opening cysteine and the closing phenylalanine or tryptophan. D genes are given only for firm matches.

v_gene	j_gene	len	d_gene	CDR3aa
TRBV27	TRBJ1-4	14	TRBD1	ASSRGQGPTNEKLF
TRBV19	TRBJ1-6	12	-	ASTEGRDNSPLH
TRBV19	TRBJ2-7	14	TRBD2	ASSRSLADPFIEQY
TRBV9	TRBJ1-2	13	-	ASSAQGQPRYGYT
TRBV19	TRBJ1-2	14	TRBD1	ASSTPRQGKGYGYT
TRBV28	TRBJ2-6	12	-	ASRTGSGANGLT
TRBV28	TRBJ1-1	12	-	ASSLMGGNTEAF
TRBV7-8	TRBJ2-7	14	-	ASSSALGGGSYEQY
TRBV18	TRBJ2-5	13	TRBD1	ASSPRQGGQETQY
TRBV18	TRBJ1-2	11	-	ASSPDGNYGYT
TRBV18	TRBJ1-3	13	TRBD1	ASSPGQLPGNTIY
TRBV15	TRBJ1-1	11	-	ATSTGGVTEAF
TRBV18	TRBJ2-5	12	TRBD2	ASSPQRGRETQY
TRBV2	TRBJ2-7	13	TRBD2	ASSEGGSPTYEQY
TRBV19	TRBJ1-5	12	-	ASREGVGYQPQH
TRBV28	TRBJ2-1	12	TRBD2	ASRRGGSGYEQF
TRBV28	TRBJ2-1	14	TRBD2	ASSLFTSGSYNEQF
TRBV10-1	TRBJ2-1	12	TRBD2	ASSRTSGKYEQF
TRBV5-1	TRBJ1-5	12	TRBD1	ASSLEGGGQPQH
TRBV6-5	TRBJ2-6	13	-	ASSYPGSGANVLT
TRBV18	TRBJ1-2	11	-	ASSPRQNYGYT
TRBV27	TRBJ1-2	14	TRBD1	ASSLYGQGSIDGYT
TRBV7-6	TRBJ2-1	9	-	ASSLGDEQF
TRBV28	TRBJ2-2	12	TRBD1	ASSRTGNTGELF
TRBV29-1	TRBJ2-7	12	TRBD2	SVELAGVSYEQY
TRBV21-1	TRBJ2-1	12	-	ASSKGLGQSEQF
TRBV7-9	TRBJ2-7	10	-	ASSLGAGVRY
TRBV2	TRBJ2-3	12	-	ASSEVQGSDTQY